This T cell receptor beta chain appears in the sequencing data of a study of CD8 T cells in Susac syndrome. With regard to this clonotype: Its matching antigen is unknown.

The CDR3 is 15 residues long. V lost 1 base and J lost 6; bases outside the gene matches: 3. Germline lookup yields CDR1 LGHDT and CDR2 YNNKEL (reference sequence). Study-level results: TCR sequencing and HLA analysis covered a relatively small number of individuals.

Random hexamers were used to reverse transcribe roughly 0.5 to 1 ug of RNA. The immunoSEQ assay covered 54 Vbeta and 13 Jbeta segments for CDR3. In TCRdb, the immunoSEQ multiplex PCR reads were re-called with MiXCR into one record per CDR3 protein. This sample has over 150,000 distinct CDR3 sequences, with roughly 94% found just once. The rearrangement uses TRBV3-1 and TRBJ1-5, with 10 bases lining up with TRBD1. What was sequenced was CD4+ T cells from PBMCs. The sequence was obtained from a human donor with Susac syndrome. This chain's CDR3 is CASSQAGQGVQPQHF. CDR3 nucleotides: TGTGCCAGCAGCCAAGCCGGACAGGGGGTTCAGCCCCAGCATTTT.